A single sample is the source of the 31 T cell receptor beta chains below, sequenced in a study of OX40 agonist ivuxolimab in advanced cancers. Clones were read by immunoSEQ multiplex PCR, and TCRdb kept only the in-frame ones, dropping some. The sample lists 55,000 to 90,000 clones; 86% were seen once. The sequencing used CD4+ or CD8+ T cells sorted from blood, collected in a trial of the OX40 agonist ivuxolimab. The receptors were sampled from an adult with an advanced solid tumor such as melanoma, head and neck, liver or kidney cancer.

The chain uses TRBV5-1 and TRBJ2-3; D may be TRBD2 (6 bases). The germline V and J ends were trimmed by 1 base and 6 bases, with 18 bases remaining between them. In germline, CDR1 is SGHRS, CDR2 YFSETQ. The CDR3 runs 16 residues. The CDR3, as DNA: TGCGCCAGCAGCTTGACACGAATGGGGGGACTCGATACGCAGTATTTT. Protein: CASSLTRMGGLDTQYF.

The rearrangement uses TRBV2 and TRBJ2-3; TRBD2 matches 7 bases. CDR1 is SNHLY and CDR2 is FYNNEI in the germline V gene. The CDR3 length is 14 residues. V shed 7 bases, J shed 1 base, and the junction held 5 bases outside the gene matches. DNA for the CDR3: TGTGCCAGCACTAGGAGCGGGGGCACAGATACGCAGTATTTT. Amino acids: CASTRSGGTDTQYF.

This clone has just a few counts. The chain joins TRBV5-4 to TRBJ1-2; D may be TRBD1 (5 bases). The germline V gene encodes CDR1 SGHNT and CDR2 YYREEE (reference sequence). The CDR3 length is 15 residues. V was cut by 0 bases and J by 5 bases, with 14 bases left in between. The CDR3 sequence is CASSLAGLSGYGYTF. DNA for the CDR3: TGTGCCAGCAGCTTGGCAGGGTTAAGCGGTTATGGCTACACCTTC. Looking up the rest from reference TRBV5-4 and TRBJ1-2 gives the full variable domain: ETGVTQSPTHLIKTRGQQVTLRCSSQSGHNTVSWYQQALGQGPQFIFQYYREEENGRGNFPPRFSGLQFPNYSSELNVNALELDDSALYLCASSLAGLSGYGYTFGSGTRLTVV.

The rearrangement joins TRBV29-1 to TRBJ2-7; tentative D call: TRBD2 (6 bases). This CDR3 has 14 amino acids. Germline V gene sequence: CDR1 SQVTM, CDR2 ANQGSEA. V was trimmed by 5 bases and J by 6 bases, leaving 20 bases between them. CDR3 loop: CSVSTRGGTGEQYF. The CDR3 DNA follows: TGCAGCGTTTCGACTAGAGGAGGGACCGGCGAGCAGTACTTC.

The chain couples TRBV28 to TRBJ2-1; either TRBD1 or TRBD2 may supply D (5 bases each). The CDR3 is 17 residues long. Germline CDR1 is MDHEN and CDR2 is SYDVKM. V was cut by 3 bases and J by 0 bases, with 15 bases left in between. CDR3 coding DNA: TGTGCCAGCAGTTTGCGTGGACGGGGCAGCTCCTACAATGAGCAGTTCTTC. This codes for CASSLRGRGSSYNEQFF.

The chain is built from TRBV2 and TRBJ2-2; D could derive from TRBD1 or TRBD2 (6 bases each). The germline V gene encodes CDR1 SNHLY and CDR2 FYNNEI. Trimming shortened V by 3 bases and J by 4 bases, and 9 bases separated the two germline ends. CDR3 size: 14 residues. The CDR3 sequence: CASSDRGGTGELFF. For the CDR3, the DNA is TGTGCCAGCAGTGACAGGGGAGGCACCGGGGAGCTGTTTTTT.

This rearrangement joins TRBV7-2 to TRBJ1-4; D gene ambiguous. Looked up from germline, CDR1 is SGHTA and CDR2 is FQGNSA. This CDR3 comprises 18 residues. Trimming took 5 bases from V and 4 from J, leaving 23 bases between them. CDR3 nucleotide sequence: TGTGCCAGCAGCCTCTACGACCTGGACGCTCGGCATAATGAAAAACTGTTTTTT. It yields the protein CASSLYDLDARHNEKLFF.

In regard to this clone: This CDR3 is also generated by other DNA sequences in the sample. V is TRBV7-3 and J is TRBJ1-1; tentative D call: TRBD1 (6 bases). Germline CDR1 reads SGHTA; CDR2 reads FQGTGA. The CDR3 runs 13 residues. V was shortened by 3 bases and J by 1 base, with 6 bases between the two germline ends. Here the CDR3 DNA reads TGTGCCAGCAGCTTGACAGGGAACACTGAAGCTTTCTTT. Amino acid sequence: CASSLTGNTEAFF. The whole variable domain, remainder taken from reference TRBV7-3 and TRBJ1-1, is GAGVSQTPSNKVTEKGKYVELRCDPISGHTALYWYRQSLGQGPEFLIYFQGTGAADDSGLPNDRFFAVRPEGSVSTLKIQRTERGDSAVYLCASSLTGNTEAFFGQGTRLTVV.

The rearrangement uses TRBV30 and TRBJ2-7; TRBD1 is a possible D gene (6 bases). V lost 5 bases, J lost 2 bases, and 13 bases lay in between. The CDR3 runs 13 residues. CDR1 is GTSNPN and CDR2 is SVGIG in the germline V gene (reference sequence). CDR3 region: CAWDRTSTYEQYF. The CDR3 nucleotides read TGTGCCTGGGACAGGACTTCCACCTACGAGCAGTACTTC.

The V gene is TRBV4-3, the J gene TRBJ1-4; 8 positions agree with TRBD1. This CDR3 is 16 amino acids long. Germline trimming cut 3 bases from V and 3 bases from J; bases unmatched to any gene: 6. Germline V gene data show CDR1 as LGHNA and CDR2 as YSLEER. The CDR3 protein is CASSQATGASNEKLFF. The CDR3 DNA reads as TGCGCCAGCAGCCAGGCGACAGGGGCGTCTAATGAAAAACTGTTTTTT.

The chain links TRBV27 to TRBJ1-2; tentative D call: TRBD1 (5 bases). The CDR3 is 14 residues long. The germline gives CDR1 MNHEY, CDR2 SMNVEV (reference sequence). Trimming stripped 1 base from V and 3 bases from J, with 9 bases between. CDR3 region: CASSLWGGDYGYTF. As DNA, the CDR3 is TGTGCCAGCAGTTTATGGGGGGGTGACTATGGCTACACCTTC.

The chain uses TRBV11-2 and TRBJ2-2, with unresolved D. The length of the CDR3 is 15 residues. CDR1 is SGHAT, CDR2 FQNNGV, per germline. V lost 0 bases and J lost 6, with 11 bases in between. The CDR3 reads CASSLDPARSGELFF. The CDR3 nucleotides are TGTGCCAGCAGCTTAGATCCAGCCAGGTCCGGGGAGCTGTTTTTT.

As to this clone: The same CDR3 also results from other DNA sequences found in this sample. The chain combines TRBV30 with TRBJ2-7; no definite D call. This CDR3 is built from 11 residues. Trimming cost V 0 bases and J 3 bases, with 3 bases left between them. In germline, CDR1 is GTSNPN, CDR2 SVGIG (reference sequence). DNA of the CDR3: TGTGCCTGGAGTGTAAGCTACGAGCAGTACTTC. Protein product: CAWSVSYEQYF.

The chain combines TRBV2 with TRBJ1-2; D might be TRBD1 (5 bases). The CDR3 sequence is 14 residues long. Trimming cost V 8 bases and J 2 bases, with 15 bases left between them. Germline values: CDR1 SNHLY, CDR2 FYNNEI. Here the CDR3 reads CASGEGTLNYGYTF. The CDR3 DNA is TGTGCCAGCGGGGAGGGGACGCTGAACTATGGCTACACCTTC.

CDR3 in DNA: TGTGCCAGCAGACCCTATGTTGGAGGGTTCGATGGCTACACCTTC. Encoded protein: CASRPYVGGFDGYTF. V usage is TRBV28 and J usage is TRBJ1-2; D unclear. CDR1 and CDR2 (germline): MDHEN, SYDVKM. CDR3 length: 15 residues. The V end was cut by 6 bases, the J end by 6 bases, with 20 bases between.

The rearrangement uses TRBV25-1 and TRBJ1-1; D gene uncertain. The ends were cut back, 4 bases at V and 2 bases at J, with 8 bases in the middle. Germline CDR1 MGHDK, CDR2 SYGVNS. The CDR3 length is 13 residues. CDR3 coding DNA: TGTGCCAGCAGTGCATATATTAACACTGAAGCTTTCTTT. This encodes CASSAYINTEAFF.

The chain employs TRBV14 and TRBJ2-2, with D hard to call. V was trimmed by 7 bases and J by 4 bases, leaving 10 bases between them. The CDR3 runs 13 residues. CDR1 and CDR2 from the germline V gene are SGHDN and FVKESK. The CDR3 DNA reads TGTGCCAGCACTTCCTTTATCACCGGGGAGCTGTTTTTT. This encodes CASTSFITGELFF.

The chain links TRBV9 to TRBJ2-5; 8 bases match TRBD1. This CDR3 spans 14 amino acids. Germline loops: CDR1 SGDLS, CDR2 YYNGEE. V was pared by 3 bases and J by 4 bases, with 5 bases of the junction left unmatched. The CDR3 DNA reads TGTGCCAGCAGCGCCCGGACAGGGACAGAGACCCAGTACTTC. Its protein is CASSARTGTETQYF.

The CDR3 loop reads CASSLGDSNTGELFF. For the CDR3, the DNA is TGTGCCAGCAGTTTAGGGGACAGCAACACCGGGGAGCTGTTTTTT. The rearrangement joins TRBV28 to TRBJ2-2; 7 bases fit TRBD1. Losses at the gene ends were 2 bases for V and 2 bases for J; bases not matched to a gene: 2. CDR1 is MDHEN, CDR2 SYDVKM, per germline. The CDR3 runs 15 residues.

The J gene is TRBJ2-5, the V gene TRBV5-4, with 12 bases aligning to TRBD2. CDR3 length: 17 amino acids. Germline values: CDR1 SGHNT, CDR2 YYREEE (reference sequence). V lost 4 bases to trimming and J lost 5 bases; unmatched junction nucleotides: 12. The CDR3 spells CASSRPPSGGAKETQYF. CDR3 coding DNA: TGTGCCAGCAGCCGCCCCCCTAGCGGGGGGGCCAAGGAGACCCAGTACTTC. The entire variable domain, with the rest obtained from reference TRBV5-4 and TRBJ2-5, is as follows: ETGVTQSPTHLIKTRGQQVTLRCSSQSGHNTVSWYQQALGQGPQFIFQYYREEENGRGNFPPRFSGLQFPNYSSELNVNALELDDSALYLCASSRPPSGGAKETQYFGPGTRLLVL.

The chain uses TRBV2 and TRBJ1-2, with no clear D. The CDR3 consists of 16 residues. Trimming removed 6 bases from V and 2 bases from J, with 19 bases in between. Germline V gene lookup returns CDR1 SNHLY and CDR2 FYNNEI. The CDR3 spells CASRKDGGTRNYGYTF. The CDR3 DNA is TGTGCCAGCAGGAAGGACGGCGGAACGCGCAACTATGGCTACACCTTC.

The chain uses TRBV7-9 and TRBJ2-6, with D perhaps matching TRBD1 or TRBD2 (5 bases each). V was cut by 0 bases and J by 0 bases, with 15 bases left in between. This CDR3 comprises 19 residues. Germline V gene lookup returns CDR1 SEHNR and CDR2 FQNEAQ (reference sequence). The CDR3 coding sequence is TGTGCCAGCAGCTTAGCGGTCTGGGACGACTCCTCTGGGGCCAACGTCCTGACTTTC. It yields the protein CASSLAVWDDSSGANVLTF.

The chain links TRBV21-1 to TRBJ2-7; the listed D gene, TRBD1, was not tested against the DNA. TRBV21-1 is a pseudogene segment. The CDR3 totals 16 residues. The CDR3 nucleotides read TGTGCCAGCTTATCAAGACAGGGCCCCAGTGGGGCCGAGCAGTACTTC. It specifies CASLSRQGPSGAEQYF.

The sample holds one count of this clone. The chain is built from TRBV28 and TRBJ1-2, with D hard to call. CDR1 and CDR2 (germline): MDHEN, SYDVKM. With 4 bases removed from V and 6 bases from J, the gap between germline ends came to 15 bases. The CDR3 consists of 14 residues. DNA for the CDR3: TGTGCCAGCAGTTCCTCCAGCCGGGTCGATGGCTACACCTTC. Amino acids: CASSSSSRVDGYTF.

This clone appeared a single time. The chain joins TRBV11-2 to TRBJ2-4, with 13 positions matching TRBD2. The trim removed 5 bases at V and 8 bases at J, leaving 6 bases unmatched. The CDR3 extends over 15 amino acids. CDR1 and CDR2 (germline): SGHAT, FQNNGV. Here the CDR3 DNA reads TGTGCCAGCAGCACCTGGACTAGCGGGGGTTACATTCAGTACTTC. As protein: CASSTWTSGGYIQYF.

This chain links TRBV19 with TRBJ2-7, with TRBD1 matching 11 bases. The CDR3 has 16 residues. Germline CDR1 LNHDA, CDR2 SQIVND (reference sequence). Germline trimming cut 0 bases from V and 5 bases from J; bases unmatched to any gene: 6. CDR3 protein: CASSIDLGQGVHEQYF. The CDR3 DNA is TGTGCCAGTAGTATAGATCTGGGACAGGGGGTCCACGAGCAGTACTTC.

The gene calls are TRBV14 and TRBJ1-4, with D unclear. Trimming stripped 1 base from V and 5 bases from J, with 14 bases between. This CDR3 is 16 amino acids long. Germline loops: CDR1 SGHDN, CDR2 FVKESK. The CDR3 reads CASSQGQLLQNEKLFF. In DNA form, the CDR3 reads TGTGCCAGCAGCCAAGGGCAGCTCCTACAGAATGAAAAACTGTTTTTT. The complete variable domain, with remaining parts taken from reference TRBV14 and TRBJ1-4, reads EAGVTQFPSHSVIEKGQTVTLRCDPISGHDNLYWYRRVMGKEIKFLLHFVKESKQDESGMPNNRFLAERTGGTYSTLKVQPAELEDSGVYFCASSQGQLLQNEKLFFGSGTQLSVL.

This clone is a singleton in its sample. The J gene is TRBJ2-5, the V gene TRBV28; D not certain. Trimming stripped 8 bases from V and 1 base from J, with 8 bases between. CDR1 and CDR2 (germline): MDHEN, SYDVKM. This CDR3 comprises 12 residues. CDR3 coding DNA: TGTGCCAGCTTTGGCAGCCAAGAGACCCAGTACTTC. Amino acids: CASFGSQETQYF.

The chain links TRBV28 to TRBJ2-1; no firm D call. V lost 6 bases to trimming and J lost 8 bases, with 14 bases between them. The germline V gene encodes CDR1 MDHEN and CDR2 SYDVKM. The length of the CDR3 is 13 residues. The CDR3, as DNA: TGTGCCAGCAGCTGGCTAGGTTCCGATGAGCAGTTCTTC. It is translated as CASSWLGSDEQFF.

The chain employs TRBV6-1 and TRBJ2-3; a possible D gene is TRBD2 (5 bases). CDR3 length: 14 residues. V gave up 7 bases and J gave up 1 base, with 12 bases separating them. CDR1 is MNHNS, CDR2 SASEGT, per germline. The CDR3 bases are TGTGCCAGCAACGAGGGATATGGCACAGATACGCAGTATTTT. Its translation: CASNEGYGTDTQYF.

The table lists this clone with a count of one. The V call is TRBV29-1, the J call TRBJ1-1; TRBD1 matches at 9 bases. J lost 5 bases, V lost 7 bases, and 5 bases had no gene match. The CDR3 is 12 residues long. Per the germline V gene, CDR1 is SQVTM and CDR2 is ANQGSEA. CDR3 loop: CSGNRGRTEAFF. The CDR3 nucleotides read TGCAGCGGTAACAGGGGGCGGACTGAAGCTTTCTTT.